One sample yielded the 14 T cell receptor beta chains listed below, sequenced in a study of cytomegalovirus exposure and HLA in healthy donors. PCR involved 60 Vbeta and 13 Jbeta primers. Sequencing used immunoSEQ multiplex PCR; TCRdb keeps in-frame clones, though not all of them. The table has around 80,000 clones, around 68% seen once. Sequencing was done on a sample of PBMCs. These receptors all stem from a man aged 40-49 years in good health and CMV-seropositive.

CDR3 nucleotide sequence: TGTGCCAGCAGTCCAACCTCCCGGGACAGAAAGTACTTC. Protein: CASSPTSRDRKYF. The chain links TRBV7-2 to TRBJ2-7; 7 bases map to TRBD1. Germline V CDR1 and CDR2: SGHTA, FQGNSA. The CDR3 extends over 13 amino acids. Trimming at V came to 6 bases and at J to 11 bases, leaving 13 bases not matched to a gene.

This clone was found once. The CDR3 coding sequence is TGTGCCAGCAGCTTGACTAGCGGGAGGGCCGGGGATGAGCAGTTCTTC. Translation: CASSLTSGRAGDEQFF. The gene calls are TRBV5-4 and TRBJ2-1; 13 positions match TRBD2. After removal of 1 base from V and 8 bases from J, the junction contained 6 bases not matched to a gene. Germline-derived CDR1 and CDR2 are SGHNT and YYREEE (reference sequence). The CDR3 consists of 16 residues.

The chain recombines TRBV7-5 with TRBJ2-1; TRBD2 reflects the table's D call only, with no check against the DNA. TRBV7-5 is reported as a pseudogene. This CDR3 region has 18 residues. The CDR3 coding sequence is TGTGCCAGAAGCTTAGGGTCCCGCGCCGGGGGGGAATACAATGAGCAGTTCTTC. Translated, it gives CARSLGSRAGGEYNEQFF.

This clone has a single count. This rearrangement joins TRBV2 to TRBJ1-3, with D hard to call. Deletions cut 6 bases from V and 0 bases from J, with 12 bases between. The CDR3 is 15 amino acids. Germline lookup yields CDR1 SNHLY and CDR2 FYNNEI. The CDR3 loop is CASRGGLLSGNTIYF. CDR3 nucleotide sequence: TGTGCCAGCAGGGGAGGGTTACTCTCTGGAAACACCATATATTTT.

This clone was counted a single time. The rearrangement uses TRBV30 and TRBJ2-3; 9 bases line up with TRBD2. Germline V lookup: CDR1 GTSNPN, CDR2 SVGIG (reference sequence). The CDR3 contains 14 residues. Trimming removed 0 bases from V and 3 bases from J; junction bases left unmatched: 1. The chain's CDR3 is CAWSVRGGTDTQYF. The CDR3 DNA is TGTGCCTGGAGTGTGCGGGGGGGAACAGATACGCAGTATTTT. Full variable domain (rest looked up from reference TRBV30 and TRBJ2-3): SQTIHQWPATLVQPVGSPLSLECTVEGTSNPNLYWYRQAAGRGLQLLFYSVGIGQISSEVPQNLSASRPQDRQFILSSKKLLLSDSGFYLCAWSVRGGTDTQYFGPGTRLTVL.

The genes are TRBV6-5 and TRBJ1-1; 8 nucleotides agree with TRBD1. The length of the CDR3 is 13 residues. The germline V gene encodes CDR1 MNHEY and CDR2 SVGAGI. J gave up 8 bases and V 7 bases, and 9 bases lay outside the gene matches. The CDR3 loop reads CASNTGQGQEAFF. The CDR3 nucleotides read TGTGCCAGCAATACTGGACAGGGACAAGAAGCTTTCTTT.

The rearrangement joins TRBV9 to TRBJ2-7, with D maybe TRBD1 (6 bases). V shed 2 bases and J shed 2 bases, with 11 bases lying between them. Germline CDR1 and CDR2: SGDLS and YYNGEE. CDR3 length equals 14 residues. CDR3 amino acids: CASSVTGSTYEQYF. The CDR3 bases are TGTGCCAGCAGCGTTACAGGGTCCACCTACGAGCAGTACTTC.

V gene TRBV4-3 combines with J gene TRBJ1-2; no clear D gene. The CDR3 is 13 residues long. Germline CDR1 is LGHNA and CDR2 is YSLEER. Trimming removed 0 bases at V and 8 bases at J, with 10 bases between. The CDR3 region is CASSQDSGGGYTF. The CDR3 DNA follows: TGCGCCAGCAGCCAAGATTCGGGTGGAGGCTACACCTTC.

The rearrangement links TRBV10-2 to TRBJ2-3, with D hard to call. Trimming left V 8 bases short and J 6 bases short, with 12 bases between. The CDR3 consists of 12 residues. Germline lookup yields CDR1 WSHSY and CDR2 SAAADI. CDR3 amino acids: CASGSSSDTQYF. DNA for the CDR3: TGCGCCAGCGGCTCCTCTAGTGATACGCAGTATTTT.

Remarks on this clone: This specimen includes other DNA sequences encoding the same CDR3. This chain links TRBV2 with TRBJ1-4; 7 bases are shared with TRBD1. Germline lookup yields CDR1 SNHLY and CDR2 FYNNEI. V lost 2 bases and J lost 8; bases outside the gene matches: 5. The CDR3 contains 14 residues. The CDR3 coding sequence is TGTGCCAGCAGTGAATCCCAGGGGGGCGAAAAACTGTTTTTT. It specifies CASSESQGGEKLFF.

The rearrangement links TRBV18 to TRBJ1-1; no reliable D call. This CDR3 contains 12 residues. V was trimmed by 3 bases and J by 5 bases, leaving 7 bases between them. The germline V gene encodes CDR1 KGHSH and CDR2 LQKENI. Written as DNA, the CDR3 is TGTGCCAGCTCACCCTCCCGGACTGAAGCTTTCTTT. This translates into CASSPSRTEAFF.

The rearrangement uses TRBV9 and TRBJ2-1; 9 bases align to TRBD1. Trimming cost V 1 base and J 4 bases; bases outside gene matches: 3. Germline assignment: CDR1 SGDLS and CDR2 YYNGEE. CDR3 length equals 15 residues. The CDR3 sequence: CASSVQGTGYNEQFF. The CDR3 coding sequence is TGTGCCAGCAGCGTACAGGGGACAGGGTACAATGAGCAGTTCTTC.

This clone was seen a handful of times. The chain has TRBV6-5 and TRBJ2-1, with 7 nucleotides matching TRBD2. With V trimmed by 0 bases and J by 7 bases, 6 bases remained unmatched. The CDR3 runs 15 residues. Germline V CDR1 and CDR2: MNHEY, SVGAGI. CDR3 sequence: CASSYSWGLSNEQFF. In nucleotides, the CDR3 is TGTGCCAGCAGTTACTCGTGGGGACTATCTAATGAGCAGTTCTTC.

The chain has TRBV12-5 and TRBJ2-5; D is uncertain. V was pared by 2 bases and J by 7 bases, with 11 bases between. CDR3 size: 13 residues. Per the germline V gene, CDR1 is LGHNT and CDR2 is FRNRAP. The CDR3 DNA sequence: TGTGCTAGTGGTTTGTCGGGTCCTGGGACCCAGTACTTC. Translating gives CASGLSGPGTQYF.